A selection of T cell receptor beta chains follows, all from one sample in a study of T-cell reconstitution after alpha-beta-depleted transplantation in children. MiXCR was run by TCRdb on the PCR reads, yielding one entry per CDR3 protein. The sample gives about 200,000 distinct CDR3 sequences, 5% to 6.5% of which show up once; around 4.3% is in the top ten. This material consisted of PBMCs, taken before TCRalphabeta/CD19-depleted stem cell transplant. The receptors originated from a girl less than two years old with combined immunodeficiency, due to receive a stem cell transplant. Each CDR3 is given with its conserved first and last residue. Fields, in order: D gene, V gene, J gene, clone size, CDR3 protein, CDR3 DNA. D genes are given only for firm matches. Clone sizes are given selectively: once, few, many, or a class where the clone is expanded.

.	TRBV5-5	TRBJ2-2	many	CASSPASSGELFF	TGTGCCAGCAGCCCCGCTTCCTCTGGGGAGCTGTTTTTT
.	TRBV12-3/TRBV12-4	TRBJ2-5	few	CASSPAWAETQYF	TGTGCCAGCAGTCCAGCCTGGGCAGAGACCCAGTACTTC
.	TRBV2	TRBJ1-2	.	CAICLPGFYGYTF	TGTGCCATCTGCTTGCCGGGATTCTATGGCTACACCTTC
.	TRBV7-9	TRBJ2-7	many	CASTRGREGDYEQYF	TGTGCCAGCACCAGGGGCCGTGAGGGAGACTACGAGCAGTACTTC
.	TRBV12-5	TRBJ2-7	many	CASGLVYEQYF	TGTGCTAGTGGTTTGGTGTACGAGCAGTACTTC
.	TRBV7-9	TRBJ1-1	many	CASSFRTPEGTEAFF	TGTGCCAGCAGCTTCCGGACACCCGAGGGCACTGAAGCTTTCTTT
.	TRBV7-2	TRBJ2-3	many	CASSLTGLAFYTDTQYF	TGTGCCAGCAGCTTAACGGGGCTAGCGTTCTACACAGATACGCAGTATTTT
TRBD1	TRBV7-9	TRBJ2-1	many	CASSWGQGNEQFF	TGTGCCAGCAGCTGGGGACAGGGCAATGAGCAGTTCTTC
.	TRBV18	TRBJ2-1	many	CASFQHLGDEQFF	TGTGCCAGCTTCCAACACTTAGGAGATGAGCAGTTCTTC
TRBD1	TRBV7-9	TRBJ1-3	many	CASSADRTYSGNTIYF	TGTGCCAGCAGCGCGGACAGGACCTACTCTGGAAACACCATATATTTT
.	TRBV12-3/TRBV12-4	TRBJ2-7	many	CASSPGTPYEQYF	TGTGCCAGCAGTCCCGGGACACCCTACGAGCAGTACTTC
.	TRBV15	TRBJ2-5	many	CATSKWQGAETQYF	TGTGCCACCAGCAAGTGGCAGGGAGCAGAGACCCAGTACTTC
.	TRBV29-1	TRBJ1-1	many	CSVTVNTEAFF	TGCAGCGTGACAGTGAACACTGAAGCTTTCTTT
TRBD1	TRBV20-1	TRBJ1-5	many	CSVTNPRGQEPQHF	TGCAGTGTTACGAACCCAAGGGGGCAGGAGCCCCAGCATTTT
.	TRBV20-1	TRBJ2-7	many	CSARVLRAGTTYEQYF	TGCAGTGCTAGAGTCCTGCGGGCAGGGACCACCTACGAGCAGTACTTC
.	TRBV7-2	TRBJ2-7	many	CASSADYPLTYEQYF	TGTGCCAGCAGCGCAGACTACCCCCTAACCTACGAGCAGTACTTC
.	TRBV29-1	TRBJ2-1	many	CSVEDGVQFF	TGCAGCGTTGAGGACGGGGTGCAGTTCTTC
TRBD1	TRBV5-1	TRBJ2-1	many	CASSLEGTGAYIVLYNEQFF	TGCGCCAGCAGCTTGGAAGGGACAGGGGCCTATATTGTTCTTTACAATGAGCAGTTCTTC
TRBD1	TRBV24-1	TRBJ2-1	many	CATSDSGTGGYNEQFF	TGTGCCACCAGTGATTCCGGGACAGGGGGCTACAATGAGCAGTTCTTC
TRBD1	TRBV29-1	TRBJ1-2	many	CSVEPRDRHYGYTF	TGCAGCGTTGAGCCAAGGGACAGACACTATGGCTACACCTTC
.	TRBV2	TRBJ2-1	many	CATSRLRDTYNEQFF	TGTGCCACCAGCAGACTCCGGGACACATACAATGAGCAGTTCTTC
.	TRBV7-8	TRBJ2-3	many	CASSLVPIDYFPLGAGGTDTQYF	TGTGCCAGCAGCTTAGTCCCGATCGACTACTTCCCTCTGGGGGCCGGAGGCACAGATACGCAGTATTTT
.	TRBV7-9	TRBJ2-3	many	CASSTGRGADTQYF	TGTGCCAGCAGCACGGGGCGAGGCGCAGATACGCAGTATTTT
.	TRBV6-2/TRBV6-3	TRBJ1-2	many	CASVPDLNYGYTF	TGTGCCAGCGTACCGGACCTGAACTATGGCTACACCTTC
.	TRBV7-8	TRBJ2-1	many	CASSLRVASNYNEQFF	TGTGCCAGCAGTCTCCGGGTGGCTAGCAACTACAATGAGCAGTTCTTC
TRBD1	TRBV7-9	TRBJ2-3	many	CASSLVQGGTDTQYF	TGTGCCAGCAGCTTAGTGCAGGGGGGCACAGATACGCAGTATTTT
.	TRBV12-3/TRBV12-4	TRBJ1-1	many	CASSFDTYTEAFF	TGTGCCAGCAGCTTTGACACCTATACTGAAGCTTTCTTT
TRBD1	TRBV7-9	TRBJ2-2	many	CASSLAGTGSIGELFF	TGTGCCAGCAGCTTAGCCGGGACAGGGTCGATCGGGGAGCTGTTTTTT
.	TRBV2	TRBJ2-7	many	CASSATVPGTYEQYF	TGTGCCAGCAGCGCCACAGTCCCTGGCACCTACGAGCAGTACTTC
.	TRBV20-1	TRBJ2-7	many	CSATGTASSYEQYF	TGCAGTGCTACGGGGACGGCGAGCTCCTACGAGCAGTACTTC
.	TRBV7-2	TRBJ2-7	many	CASSQSVEQYF	TGTGCCAGCAGCCAAAGCGTCGAGCAGTACTTC
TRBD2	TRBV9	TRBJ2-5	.	CASANKGGGQETQYF	TGTGCCAGCGCAAACAAGGGCGGGGGGCAAGAGACCCAGTACTTC